The clone carrying this TCR beta chain was detected ten times or more. The antigen is unknown. This same CDR3 is encoded by further DNA sequences in the sample. The study reverse transcribed the entire isolated RNA, so it sequenced expressed TCRB transcripts. The repertoire was sequenced with immunoSEQ multiplex PCR; TCRdb's copy has only in-frame clones and lacks some. The profile shows about 390,000 clones, over 9% of them singletons. These data originate in a study of beta chain features in type 1 diabetes. The V and J ends lost 3 bases and 1 base respectively, with 7 bases between them. Germline values: CDR1 MNHEY, CDR2 SMNVEV (reference sequence). The CDR3 sequence is 15 residues long. Overall study results and limits: Researchers report that Type 1 diabetes patients had moderately but significantly shorter TCRB CDR3s across all four CD4+ subsets.

This sequence was found in a man aged 30 to 45 with type 1 diabetes. The chain links TRBV27 to TRBJ2-6; tentatively, D is TRBD2 (6 bases). Sequencing was performed on central memory CD4+ T cells from blood. CDR3 coding DNA: TGTGCCAGCAGTTTGGGGGGATCTGGGGCCAACGTCCTGACTTTC. Encoded protein: CASSLGGSGANVLTF.